This TCR beta chain was identified during a study of shared clonotypes between healthy human individuals. Study-wide results and caveats: Researchers sampled only blood; tissue repertoires likely differ.

This was a deep-level run. Some clones are missing from TCRdb's copy, which holds only in-frame ones; the method was immunoSEQ multiplex PCR. The sample consists of roughly 500,000 clones, 76% of them appearing once. This clone is a singleton in its sample. What it binds is unknown. This clonotype was obtained from a middle-aged woman in good health. Some clones in this sample may be carry-over from other donors' samples. The specimen sequenced was PBMCs.

The CDR3 protein is CASSSPGSSSGANVLTF. Here the CDR3 DNA reads TGTGCCAGCAGTTCTCCTGGCTCTAGTTCTGGGGCCAACGTCCTGACTTTC. This chain connects TRBV28 to TRBJ2-6; D remains ambiguous. Germline CDR1 is MDHEN and CDR2 is SYDVKM. This CDR3 comprises 17 residues. V was cut by 4 bases and J by 1 base, with 14 bases left in between.